This T cell receptor (beta chain) was sequenced for a study of blood T cells in healthy people across ages. Study-level information: About one barcoded beta molecule per two T cells came from capture by template switching. Study outcomes and limitations: Researchers report that TCR beta diversity correlated strongly with naive T cell percentage.

PCR was performed a second time for about 7 to 12 cycles using a sample-barcoded 5' primer and a J-beta primer mix. Each CDR3 protein is one row after TCRdb ran MiXCR on the 5' RACE reads. The sample lists some 1,800,000 distinct CDR3 sequences, around 40% occurring once. V lost 8 bases to trimming and J lost 5 bases; unmatched junction nucleotides: 7. Germline CDR1 and CDR2: KGHSH and LQKENI. There are 13 residues in the CDR3. This clonotype was counted between two and nine times. As yet, its antigen is unknown. The chain combines TRBV18 with TRBJ2-7; 9 bases fit TRBD1. Material: blood. The sequence was collected from a human donor in good health. CDR3 sequence reads: CASSRDRDDEQYF. The DNA of the CDR3 is TGTGCCAGCAGCCGGGACAGGGACGACGAGCAGTACTTC.